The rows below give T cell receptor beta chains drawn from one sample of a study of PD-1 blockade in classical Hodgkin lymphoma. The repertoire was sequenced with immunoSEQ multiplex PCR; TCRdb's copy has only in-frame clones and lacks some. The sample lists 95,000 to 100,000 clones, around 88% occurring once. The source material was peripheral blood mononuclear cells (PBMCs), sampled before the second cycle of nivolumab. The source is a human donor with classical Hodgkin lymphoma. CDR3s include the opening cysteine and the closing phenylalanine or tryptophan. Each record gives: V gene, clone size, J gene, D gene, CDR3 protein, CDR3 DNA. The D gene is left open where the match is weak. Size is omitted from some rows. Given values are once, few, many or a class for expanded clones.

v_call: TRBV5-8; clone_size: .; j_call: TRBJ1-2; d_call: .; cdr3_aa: CASSQRELGGYTF; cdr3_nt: TGTGCCAGCAGCCAGAGGGAATTAGGCGGCTACACCTTC
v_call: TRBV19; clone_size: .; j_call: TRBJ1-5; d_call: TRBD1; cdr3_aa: CASSGGRNQPQHF; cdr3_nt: TGTGCCAGCTCAGGGGGGAGAAATCAGCCCCAGCATTTT
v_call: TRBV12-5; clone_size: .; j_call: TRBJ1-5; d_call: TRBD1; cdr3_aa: CASGSPGQLNQPQHF; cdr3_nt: TGTGCTAGTGGCTCGCCGGGACAGCTTAATCAGCCCCAGCATTTT
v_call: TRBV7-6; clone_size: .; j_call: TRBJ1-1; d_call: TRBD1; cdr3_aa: CASSLDRVMNTEAFF; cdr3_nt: TGTGCCAGCAGCTTGGACAGGGTAATGAACACTGAAGCTTTCTTT
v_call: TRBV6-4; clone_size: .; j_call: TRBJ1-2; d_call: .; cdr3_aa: CASSEQGRGYTF; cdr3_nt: TGTGCCAGCAGTGAGCAGGGACGGGGCTACACCTTC
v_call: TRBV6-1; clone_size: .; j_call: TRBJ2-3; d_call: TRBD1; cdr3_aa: CASRTGTGGADTQYF; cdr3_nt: TGTGCCAGCAGAACCGGGACAGGGGGCGCAGATACGCAGTATTTT
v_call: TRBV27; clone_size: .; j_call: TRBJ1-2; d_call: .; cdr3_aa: CASSLEGPGYGYTF; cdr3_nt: TGTGCCAGCAGTTTAGAAGGGCCAGGGTATGGCTACACCTTC
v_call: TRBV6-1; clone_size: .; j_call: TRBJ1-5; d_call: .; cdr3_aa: CASSATGYQPQHF; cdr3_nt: TGTGCCAGCAGTGCCACAGGGTATCAGCCCCAGCATTTT
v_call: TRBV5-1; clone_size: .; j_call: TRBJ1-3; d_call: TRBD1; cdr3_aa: CASRRDRGINTIYF; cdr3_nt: TGCGCCAGCAGGAGGGACAGGGGGATAAACACCATATATTTT
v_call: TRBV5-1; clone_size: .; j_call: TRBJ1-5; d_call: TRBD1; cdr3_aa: CASSPGQGANQPQHF; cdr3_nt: TGCGCCAGCAGTCCGGGACAGGGGGCGAATCAGCCCCAGCATTTT
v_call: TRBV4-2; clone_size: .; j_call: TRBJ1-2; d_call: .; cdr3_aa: CASSPGRDYGYTF; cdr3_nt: TGTGCCAGCAGCCCGGGACGGGACTATGGCTACACCTTC
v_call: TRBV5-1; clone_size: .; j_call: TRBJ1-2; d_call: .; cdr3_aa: CASSPRTENYGYTF; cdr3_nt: TGCGCCAGCAGCCCCAGAACAGAGAACTATGGCTACACCTTC
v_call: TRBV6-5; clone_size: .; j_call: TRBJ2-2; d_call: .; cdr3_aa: CASSLYLNTGELFF; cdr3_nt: TGTGCCAGCAGTCTCTACTTGAACACCGGGGAGCTGTTTTTT
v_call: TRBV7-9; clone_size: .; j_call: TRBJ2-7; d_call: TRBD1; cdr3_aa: CASSLGQGTYEQYF; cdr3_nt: TGTGCCAGCAGCCTGGGACAGGGGACCTACGAGCAGTACTTC
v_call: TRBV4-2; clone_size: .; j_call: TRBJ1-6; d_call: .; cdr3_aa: CASSQGGGNSPLHF; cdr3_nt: TGTGCCAGCAGCCAAGGGGGGGGTAATTCACCCCTCCACTTT
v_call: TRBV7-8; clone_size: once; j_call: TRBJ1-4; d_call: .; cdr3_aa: CASSPQKDRATNEKLFF; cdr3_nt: TGTGCCAGCAGCCCCCAAAAGGACAGAGCAACTAATGAAAAACTGTTTTTT
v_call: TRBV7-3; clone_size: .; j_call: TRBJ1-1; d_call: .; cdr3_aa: CASSLSANTEAFF; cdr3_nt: TGTGCCAGCAGCTTATCAGCGAACACTGAAGCTTTCTTT
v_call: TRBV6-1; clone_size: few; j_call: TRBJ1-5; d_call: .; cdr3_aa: CASSEVTAYQPQHF; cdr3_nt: TGTGCCAGCAGTGAAGTGACGGCCTATCAGCCCCAGCATTTT
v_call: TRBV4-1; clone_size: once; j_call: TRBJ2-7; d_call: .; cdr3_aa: CASSQDPLGLGGSSEQYF; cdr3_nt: TGCGCCAGCAGCCAAGACCCCCTCGGCCTAGGTGGGTCATCCGAGCAGTACTTC
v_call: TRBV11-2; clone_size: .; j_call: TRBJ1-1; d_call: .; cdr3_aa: CASSLEGYEAFF; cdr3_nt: TGTGCCAGCAGCTTAGAGGGGTATGAAGCTTTCTTT
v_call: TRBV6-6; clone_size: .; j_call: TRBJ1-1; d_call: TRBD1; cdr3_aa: CASRPGQGRNTEAFF; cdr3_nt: TGTGCCAGCAGACCGGGACAGGGAAGGAACACTGAAGCTTTCTTT
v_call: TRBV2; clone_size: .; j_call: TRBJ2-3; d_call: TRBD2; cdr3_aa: CASNELAGGPDTQYF; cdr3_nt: TGTGCCAGCAACGAACTAGCGGGGGGCCCAGATACGCAGTATTTT
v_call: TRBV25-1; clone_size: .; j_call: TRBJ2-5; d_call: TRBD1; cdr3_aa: CASTKGQGGAETQYF; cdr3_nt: TGTGCCAGCACGAAGGGACAGGGAGGAGCAGAGACCCAGTACTTC
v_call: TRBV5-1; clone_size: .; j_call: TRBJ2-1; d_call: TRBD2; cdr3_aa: CASSYAGGRVNEQFF; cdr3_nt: TGCGCCAGCAGCTATGCGGGGGGGAGAGTAAATGAGCAGTTCTTC
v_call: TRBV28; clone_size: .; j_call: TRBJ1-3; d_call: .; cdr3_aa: CASRVGTGNTIYF; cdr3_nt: TGTGCCAGCAGAGTGGGGACTGGAAACACCATATATTTT
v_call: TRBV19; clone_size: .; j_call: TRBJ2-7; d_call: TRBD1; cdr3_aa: CASSPWTGVGEQYF; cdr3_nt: TGTGCCAGTAGTCCCTGGACAGGGGTCGGGGAGCAGTACTTC
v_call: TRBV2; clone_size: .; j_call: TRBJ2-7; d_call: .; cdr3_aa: CAITLEQESFYEQYF; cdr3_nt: TGTGCCATCACCTTGGAACAGGAGAGTTTTTACGAGCAGTACTTC
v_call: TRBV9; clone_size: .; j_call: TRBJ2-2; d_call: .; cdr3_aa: CASSADLGVYTGELFF; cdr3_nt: TGTGCCAGCAGCGCCGACTTAGGGGTTTACACCGGGGAGCTGTTTTTT
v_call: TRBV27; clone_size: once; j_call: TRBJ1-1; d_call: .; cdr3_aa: CASSLYGRNTEAFF; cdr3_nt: TGTGCCAGCAGTTTATATGGGCGGAACACTGAAGCTTTCTTT